These 26 T cell receptor beta chains came from one sample sequenced in a study of blood T cell repertoires in COVID-19 (dated by TCRdb to the early 2020s). Receptor amplification or capture employed the immunoSEQ multiplex PCR assay. What TCRdb holds here is the immuneACCESS table cut down to in-frame rearrangements. Part of the clones is not present; checked against another copy, under half of the missing clones reflect an unresolved V gene, and the others are unexplained. This sample lists roughly 140,000 clones; approximately 87% were detected once. The ten largest account for 4.3% of the sample. Sequences were obtained from peripheral blood. The origin of the receptors is a woman aged 40 to 50 with acute or convalescent COVID-19.

The V and J genes are TRBV5-5 and TRBJ1-5, with TRBD1 as a possible D gene (6 bases). The V gene's germline CDR1 is SGHKS and CDR2 YYEKEE (reference sequence). The ends were cut back, 0 bases at V and 0 bases at J, with 10 bases in the middle. The CDR3 length is 16 residues. The CDR3 DNA follows: TGTGCCAGCAGCTTGGGGGGGCTAAATAGCAATCAGCCCCAGCATTTT. Translating gives CASSLGGLNSNQPQHF.

This chain connects TRBV27 to TRBJ1-2; D is unresolved. Per germline, CDR1 MNHEY and CDR2 SMNVEV (reference sequence). This CDR3 has 12 amino acids. The V gene lost 5 bases and the J gene lost 8 bases, with 12 bases spanning the gap. CDR3 sequence (DNA): TGTGCCAGCAGTCCCTCGACGGGGGGCTACACCTTC. This translates into CASSPSTGGYTF.

This chain connects TRBV10-3 to TRBJ2-5; 7 bases are a match to TRBD1. The trim removed 0 bases at V and 5 bases at J, leaving 6 bases unmatched. The CDR3 has 15 amino acids. CDR1 and CDR2 from the germline V gene are ENHRY and SYGVKD. CDR3: CAISESDRVGETQYF. CDR3 nucleotide sequence: TGTGCCATCAGTGAGTCCGACAGGGTGGGGGAGACCCAGTACTTC.

The CDR3: CASSPEGRGGYEQYF. CDR3 coding DNA: TGTGCCAGCAGCCCGGAGGGGCGGGGGGGCTACGAGCAGTACTTC. J is TRBJ2-7 and V is TRBV9, with 9 bases matching TRBD2. The CDR3 covers 15 residues. V lost 4 bases to trimming and J lost 3 bases; unmatched junction nucleotides: 8. Germline CDR1 SGDLS, CDR2 YYNGEE.

The rearrangement uses TRBV5-4 and TRBJ2-3; 10 bases fit TRBD1. Trimming removed 4 bases from V and 8 bases from J; junction bases left unmatched: 13. Germline-derived CDR1 and CDR2 are SGHNT and YYREEE (reference sequence). There are 16 residues in the CDR3. The CDR3 reads CASSPIGQGVVGTQYF. The CDR3 DNA reads TGTGCCAGCAGCCCAATCGGACAGGGGGTAGTAGGTACGCAGTATTTT.

This rearrangement joins TRBV7-2 to TRBJ2-7; a possible D gene is TRBD1 (5 bases). Germline lookup yields CDR1 SGHTA and CDR2 FQGNSA. The CDR3 runs to 13 residues. V was clipped by 5 bases and J by 7 bases, with 15 bases between them. CDR3 in DNA: TGTGCCAGCAGCCAGGGTAGTCTTGGGGAGCAGTACTTC. Translated, it gives CASSQGSLGEQYF. Full variable domain (rest looked up from reference TRBV7-2 and TRBJ2-7): GAGVSQSPSNKVTEKGKDVELRCDPISGHTALYWYRQSLGQGLEFLIYFQGNSAPDKSGLPSDRFSAERTGGSVSTLTIQRTQQEDSAVYLCASSQGSLGEQYFGPGTRLTVT.

This clone was counted only a few times. The chain links TRBV9 to TRBJ2-7, with 13 bases lining up with TRBD2. V dropped 2 bases and J dropped 2; count of bases not matched to a gene: 1. This CDR3 is built from 15 residues. CDR1 is SGDLS, CDR2 YYNGEE, per germline. The CDR3 here is CASSVGLAGTYEQYF. CDR3 in DNA: TGTGCCAGCAGCGTGGGACTAGCGGGGACCTACGAGCAGTACTTC.

The J gene is TRBJ1-2, the V gene TRBV3-1 (or the pseudogene TRBV3-2); no clear D gene. The CDR3 loop spans 12 amino acids. V dropped 7 bases and J dropped 2 bases, with 8 bases sitting between them. Germline values: CDR1 LGHDT, CDR2 YNNKEL (reference sequence). CDR3: CASKQQNYGYTF. DNA of the CDR3: TGTGCCAGCAAACAACAGAACTATGGCTACACCTTC.

This clone is a singleton in its sample. The rearrangement uses TRBV6-5 and TRBJ1-5; 10 positions agree with TRBD1. Trimming at V came to 6 bases and at J to 4 bases, leaving 6 bases not matched to a gene. Germline V lookup: CDR1 MNHEY, CDR2 SVGAGI. The CDR3 has 15 residues. CDR3 residues: CASRWDRGVNQPQHF. The CDR3 nucleotides are TGTGCCAGCAGGTGGGACAGGGGAGTAAATCAGCCCCAGCATTTT.

V is TRBV7-9 and J is TRBJ1-1; 9 bases align to TRBD1. Trimming took 4 bases from V and 6 from J; bases not matched to a gene: 12. Germline CDR1 is SEHNR and CDR2 is FQNEAQ (reference sequence). The CDR3 spans 16 residues. The CDR3 here is CASSSARIDRGAEAFF. CDR3 bases: TGTGCCAGCAGCTCCGCAAGAATAGACAGGGGGGCTGAAGCTTTCTTT. Using reference TRBV7-9 and TRBJ1-1 for the parts outside the CDR3, the full variable domain is DTGVSQNPRHKITKRGQNVTFRCDPISEHNRLYWYRQTLGQGPEFLTYFQNEAQLEKSRLLSDRFSAERPKGSFSTLEIQRTEQGDSAMYLCASSSARIDRGAEAFFGQGTRLTVV.

The chain has TRBV7-2 and TRBJ2-1; D might be TRBD2 (6 bases). The CDR3 loop spans 15 amino acids. V lost 2 bases, J lost 7 bases, and 15 bases lay in between. Germline V lookup: CDR1 SGHTA, CDR2 FQGNSA. The CDR3 DNA reads as TGTGCCAGCAGCTTACTGGGGGGAAGTTTTAATGAGCAGTTCTTC. This translates into CASSLLGGSFNEQFF.

This clone occurred a few times. The chain recombines TRBV21-1 with TRBJ2-5; TRBD2 is the table's D call, not checked against the DNA. TRBV21-1 is flagged as a pseudogene. The CDR3 extends over 12 amino acids. The CDR3 coding sequence is TGTGCCAGCAGCACTATCGGAGAGACCCAGTACTTC. Translation gives CASSTIGETQYF.

The sample holds many counts of this clone. This chain joins TRBV4-1 and TRBJ2-7; D not resolved. Germline V gene data show CDR1 as MGHRA and CDR2 as YSYEKL. Trimming stripped 4 bases from V and 0 bases from J, with 10 bases between. The CDR3 consists of 14 residues. The CDR3 protein is CASSPRQVSYEQYF. Here the CDR3 DNA reads TGCGCCAGCAGCCCCCGGCAGGTCTCCTACGAGCAGTACTTC.

The genes are TRBV10-3 and TRBJ2-7; tentatively, D is TRBD1 (5 bases). Germline assignment: CDR1 ENHRY and CDR2 SYGVKD. There are 14 residues in the CDR3. Trimming pared 6 bases from V and 2 bases from J, leaving 14 bases between. The chain's CDR3 is CAISPATEPYEQYF. In DNA form, the CDR3 reads TGTGCCATCAGCCCCGCGACAGAACCCTACGAGCAGTACTTC.

This chain uses TRBV6-7 with TRBJ1-5; no clear D. TRBV6-7 is an open reading frame, and its role is uncertain. This CDR3 is 15 amino acids long. V was cut by 3 bases and J by 4 bases, with 13 bases left in between. DNA of the CDR3: TGTGCCAGCAGTTATCCTTTAAGGAGGAATCAGCCCCAGCATTTT. Its protein is CASSYPLRRNQPQHF.

V gene TRBV14 combines with J gene TRBJ2-7; no firm D call. The CDR3 length is 14 residues. V was clipped by 3 bases and J by 0 bases, with 9 bases between them. Germline values: CDR1 SGHDN, CDR2 FVKESK. The CDR3 region has the DNA TGTGCCAGCAGCCAGGGCAGGCGCTCCTACGAGCAGTACTTC. It translates to CASSQGRRSYEQYF.

The chain couples TRBV6-5 to TRBJ1-5; D is perhaps TRBD1 (5 bases). Trimming shortened V by 9 bases and J by 2 bases, and 8 bases separated the two germline ends. Germline lookup yields CDR1 MNHEY and CDR2 SVGAGI. CDR3 length equals 12 residues. In DNA form, the CDR3 reads TGTGCCAGGGGGGAGGGCAATCAGCCCCAGCATTTT. It encodes CARGEGNQPQHF.

The chain uses TRBV4-3 and TRBJ1-5; D may be TRBD1 (5 bases). Germline loops: CDR1 LGHNA, CDR2 YSLEER. This CDR3 has 15 residues. V was clipped by 0 bases and J by 5 bases, with 11 bases between them. The CDR3 bases are TGCGCCAGCAGCCAAGATTACGGGGGGTATCAGCCCCAGCATTTT. Translated: CASSQDYGGYQPQHF.

The J gene is TRBJ1-5, the V gene TRBV19, with D possibly TRBD1 on 5 matching bases. Germline V CDR1 and CDR2: LNHDA, SQIVND (reference sequence). V was cut by 1 base and J by 0 bases, with 13 bases left in between. The CDR3 runs to 17 residues. CDR3 DNA: TGTGCCAGTAGTATAGGAGGCAGGGCCTATAGCAATCAGCCCCAGCATTTT. As protein: CASSIGGRAYSNQPQHF.

The rearrangement links TRBV9 to TRBJ2-7, with 8 bases matching TRBD1. The CDR3 extends over 15 amino acids. The germline V gene has CDR1 SGDLS and CDR2 YYNGEE. The trim removed 0 bases at V and 4 bases at J, leaving 6 bases unmatched. The CDR3 region is CASSVGQGAKYEQYF. The CDR3 coding sequence is TGTGCCAGCAGCGTAGGGCAGGGGGCGAAGTACGAGCAGTACTTC.

V usage is TRBV2 and J usage is TRBJ2-5; the D is unclear. V shed 4 bases and J shed 1 base, with 4 bases lying between them. Germline CDR1 is SNHLY and CDR2 is FYNNEI. The CDR3 has 12 residues. The chain's CDR3 is CASSGPQETQYF. As DNA, the CDR3 is TGTGCCAGCAGTGGGCCCCAAGAGACCCAGTACTTC.

The genes are TRBV7-9 and TRBJ1-5; 7 positions match TRBD1. The CDR3 consists of 15 residues. J gave up 4 bases and V 6 bases, and 9 bases lay outside the gene matches. Germline V lookup: CDR1 SEHNR, CDR2 FQNEAQ (reference sequence). CDR3 coding DNA: TGTGCCAGCAGTCCGACAGGGATCTATAATCAGCCCCAGCATTTT. Translated, it gives CASSPTGIYNQPQHF.

This rearrangement joins TRBV4-1 to TRBJ1-2; D perhaps matches TRBD1 (6 bases). The CDR3 loop spans 17 amino acids. CDR1 and CDR2 from the germline V gene are MGHRA and YSYEKL. V was shortened by 2 bases and J by 3 bases, with 19 bases between the two germline ends. CDR3 sequence reads: CASSQKGLHPGDYGYTF. CDR3 DNA sequence: TGCGCCAGCAGCCAAAAAGGTTTACACCCAGGGGACTATGGCTACACCTTC.

In its sample, this clone was seen once. Here the CDR3 reads CASSSGLAGASGELFF. The CDR3, as DNA: TGCGCCAGCAGCTCGGGACTAGCGGGAGCGTCCGGGGAGCTGTTTTTT. The chain combines TRBV5-1 with TRBJ2-2; 14 nucleotides line up with TRBD2. Germline loops: CDR1 SGHRS, CDR2 YFSETQ. This CDR3 region has 16 residues. With V trimmed by 3 bases and J by 6 bases, 4 bases remained unmatched.

V gene TRBV4-1 combines with J gene TRBJ2-1; 8 bases map to TRBD2. The germline V gene encodes CDR1 MGHRA and CDR2 YSYEKL. J was trimmed by 1 base and V by 3 bases; bases with no gene match: 8. CDR3 length: 17 residues. Written as DNA, the CDR3 is TGCGCCAGCAGCCACGAAGGGGCTAGCGGGTCCTACAATGAGCAGTTCTTC. Translating it yields CASSHEGASGSYNEQFF.

This clone appeared a single time. The V and J genes are TRBV3-1 (or the pseudogene TRBV3-2) and TRBJ2-3, with 11 bases lining up with TRBD2. The J segment lost 4 bases and the V segment lost 2 bases, leaving 8 bases of the junction unmatched. Germline CDR1 reads LGHDT; CDR2 reads YNNKEL (reference sequence). CDR3 length equals 17 residues. The CDR3 reads CASSQRLAGFRPDTQYF. CDR3 bases: TGTGCCAGCAGCCAACGACTAGCGGGATTCAGGCCAGATACGCAGTATTTT.